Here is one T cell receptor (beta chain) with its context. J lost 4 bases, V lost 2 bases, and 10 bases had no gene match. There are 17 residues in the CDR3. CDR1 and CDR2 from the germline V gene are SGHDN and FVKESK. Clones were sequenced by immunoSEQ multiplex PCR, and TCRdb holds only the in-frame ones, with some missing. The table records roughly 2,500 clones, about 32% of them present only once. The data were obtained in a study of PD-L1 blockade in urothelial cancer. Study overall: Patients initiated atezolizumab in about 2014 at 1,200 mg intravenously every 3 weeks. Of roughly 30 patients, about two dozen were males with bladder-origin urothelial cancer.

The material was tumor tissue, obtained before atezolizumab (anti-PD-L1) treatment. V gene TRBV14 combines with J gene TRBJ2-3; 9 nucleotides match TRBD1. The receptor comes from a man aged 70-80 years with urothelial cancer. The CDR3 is CASSQHSGTGNADTQYF. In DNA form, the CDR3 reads TGTGCCAGCAGCCAACACTCCGGGACAGGGAACGCAGATACGCAGTATTTT.